These T cell receptor beta chains were read from a single sample in a study of blood T cell repertoires in COVID-19. This table comes from immunoSEQ multiplex PCR, and its TCRdb copy is limited to in-frame clones, with some not included. Of roughly 250,000 clones detected, about 87% appear once; the ten largest clones hold 3% to 4%. Input material: peripheral blood. All receptors derive from a woman aged 35 to 49 with acute or convalescent COVID-19. The CDR3 runs from the conserved cysteine through the conserved F or W. A D gene is named only where the DNA matches it firmly. Size is omitted from some rows. Given values are once, few, many or a class for expanded clones.

v_gene	abundance	d_gene	j_gene	CDR3nt	CDR3aa
TRBV27	-	-	TRBJ1-1	TGTGCCAGCAGTTTCGCCGGGAACACTGAAGCTTTCTTT	CASSFAGNTEAFF
TRBV6-2/TRBV6-3	once	TRBD1	TRBJ1-2	TGTGCCAGCAGTCCGACGTCCGGGACAGGGGACTTTGGCTACACCTTC	CASSPTSGTGDFGYTF
TRBV11-2	-	-	TRBJ2-2	TGTGCCAGCAGCTTAGTCGGGAACACCGGGGAGCTGTTTTTT	CASSLVGNTGELFF
TRBV6-6	-	TRBD1	TRBJ2-1	TGTGCCAGCAGTCCACCGAGGACAGGGGGCTACAATGAGCAGTTCTTC	CASSPPRTGGYNEQFF
TRBV5-6	-	TRBD1	TRBJ1-1	TGTGCCAGCAGCCGGACAGGGTTTGGGAGGGATGAAGCTTTCTTT	CASSRTGFGRDEAFF
TRBV27	few	-	TRBJ1-1	TGTGCCAGCGGGCTGTACGGACTCACTGGCACTGAAGCTTTCTTT	CASGLYGLTGTEAFF
TRBV14	few	TRBD1	TRBJ1-2	TGTGCCAGCAGTCGGACAGGGGGCTTCGGCTACACCTTC	CASSRTGGFGYTF
TRBV19	-	-	TRBJ1-2	TGTGCCAGCAGTGGGAGGCGAAGGGATAATGGCTACACCTTC	CASSGRRRDNGYTF
TRBV5-1	-	TRBD1	TRBJ1-2	TGCGCCAGCAGCCATCCATCCGGGACAGAGCCTAACTATGGCTACACCTTC	CASSHPSGTEPNYGYTF
TRBV6-1	once	-	TRBJ1-6	TGTGCCAGCAGTGAGGTTATCTCGGGGGGTTCACCCCTCCACTTT	CASSEVISGGSPLHF